The present TCR beta chain was sequenced within a study of T-cell reconstitution after alpha-beta-depleted transplantation in children. Study-wide points: Several hundred rapidly expanded clones from non-depleted graft cells reportedly supplied alpha-beta T cells about two months post-transplant. Surviving recipient T cells and thymic progenitors produced the high day-60 TCRbeta diversity seen in some patients.

The TCRbeta library incorporated unique molecular identifiers. One entry per CDR3 protein results from TCRdb running MiXCR on the PCR reads. Of 700,000 to 850,000 distinct CDR3 sequences in the sample, roughly 15% are singletons; the top ten hold under 6%. This clonotype occurred a few times. Antigen unknown. This CDR3 contains 13 residues. V lost 5 bases, J lost 9 bases, and 8 bases stayed unmatched. The germline V gene has CDR1 SGHDT and CDR2 YYEEEE. This sequence was found in a male patient aged 5 to 17 who had a stem cell transplant for acute lymphoblastic leukemia, so the T cells may come from the graft donor. Sequenced material: PBMCs, mostly from graft donor cells, taken 360 days after TCRalphabeta/CD19-depleted stem cell transplant. The genes are TRBV5-6 and TRBJ2-1, with 7 bases that match TRBD2. In DNA, the CDR3 is TGTGCCAGCAGTTGGGACTACCCATCTGAGCAGTTCTTC. Translated: CASSWDYPSEQFF.